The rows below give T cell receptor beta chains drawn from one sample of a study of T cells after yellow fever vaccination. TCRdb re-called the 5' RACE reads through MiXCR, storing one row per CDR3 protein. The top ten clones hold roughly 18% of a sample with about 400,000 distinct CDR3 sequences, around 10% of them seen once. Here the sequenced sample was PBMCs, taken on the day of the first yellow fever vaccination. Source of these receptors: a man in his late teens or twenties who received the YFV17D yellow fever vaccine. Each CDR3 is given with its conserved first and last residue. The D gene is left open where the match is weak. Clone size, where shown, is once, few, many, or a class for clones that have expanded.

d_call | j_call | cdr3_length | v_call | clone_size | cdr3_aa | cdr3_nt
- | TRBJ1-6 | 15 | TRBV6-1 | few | CASSGQRRANSPLHF | TGTGCCAGCAGTGGACAGAGGAGGGCTAATTCACCCCTCCACTTT
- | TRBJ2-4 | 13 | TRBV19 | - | CASSITGLNIQYF | TGTGCCAGTAGTATTACAGGGTTGAACATTCAGTACTTC
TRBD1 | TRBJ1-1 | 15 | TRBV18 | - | CASSPGQGTRTEVFF | TGTGCCAGCTCACCAGGACAGGGAACCAGGACTGAAGTTTTCTTT
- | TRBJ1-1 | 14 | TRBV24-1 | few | CATGLSGGATEAFF | TGTGCCACCGGGTTATCGGGGGGCGCCACTGAAGCTTTCTTT
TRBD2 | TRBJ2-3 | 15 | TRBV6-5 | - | CASSYWRGSTDTQYF | TGTGCCAGCAGTTACTGGCGGGGGAGCACAGATACGCAGTATTTT
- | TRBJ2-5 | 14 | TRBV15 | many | CATSSRDPRETQYF | TGTGCCACCAGCTCCCGGGACCCAAGGGAGACCCAGTACTTC
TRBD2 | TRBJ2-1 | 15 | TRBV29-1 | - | CSVRGAGPSYNEQFF | TGCAGCGTCCGAGGAGCGGGGCCCTCCTACAATGAGCAGTTCTTC
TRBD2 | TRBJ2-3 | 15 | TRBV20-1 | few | CSARGLARVTDTQYF | TGCAGTGCTCGTGGACTAGCCAGAGTTACAGATACGCAGTATTTT
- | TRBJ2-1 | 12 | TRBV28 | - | CATRSPYNEQFF | TGTGCCACCAGGTCCCCCTACAATGAGCAGTTCTTC
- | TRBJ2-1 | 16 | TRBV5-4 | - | CASSRNPGDRPDEQFF | TGTGCCAGCAGCCGCAACCCGGGGGACCGGCCGGATGAGCAGTTCTTC
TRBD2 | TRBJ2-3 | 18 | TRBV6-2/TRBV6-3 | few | CASRPRLSGGPQADTQYF | TGTGCCAGCAGGCCCCGGCTTAGCGGGGGGCCGCAGGCAGATACGCAGTATTTT
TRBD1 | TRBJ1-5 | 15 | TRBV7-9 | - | CASSSDREKDQPQHF | TGTGCCAGCAGCTCGGACAGGGAAAAAGATCAGCCCCAGCATTTT
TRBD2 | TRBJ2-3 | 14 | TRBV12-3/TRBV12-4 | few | CASSLAGGRDTQYF | TGTGCCAGCAGTTTAGCGGGGGGGAGGGATACGCAGTATTTT
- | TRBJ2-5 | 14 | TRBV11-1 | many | CASSLDRYQETQYF | TGTGCCAGCAGCTTAGATAGGTACCAAGAGACCCAGTACTTC
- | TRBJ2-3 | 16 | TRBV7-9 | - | CASSAPLGGRTDTQYF | TGTGCCAGCAGCGCTCCTTTAGGGGGGAGGACAGATACGCAGTATTTT
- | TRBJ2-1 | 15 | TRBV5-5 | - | CASSLVRGPYNEQFF | TGTGCCAGCAGCCTCGTACGGGGGCCGTACAATGAGCAGTTCTTC
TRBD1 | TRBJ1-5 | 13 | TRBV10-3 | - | CAIGQGVVQPQHF | TGTGCCATCGGACAGGGGGTGGTTCAGCCCCAGCATTTT
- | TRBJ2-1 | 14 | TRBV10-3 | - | CAISGRTSYNEQFF | TGTGCCATCAGTGGTAGAACCTCCTACAATGAGCAGTTCTTC
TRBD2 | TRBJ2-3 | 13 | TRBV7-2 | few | CASVAGTTDTQYF | TGTGCCAGCGTAGCGGGAACCACAGATACGCAGTATTTT
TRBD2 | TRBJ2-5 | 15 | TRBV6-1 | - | CASRPRLAQQETQYF | TGTGCCAGCAGACCTCGACTAGCGCAACAAGAGACCCAGTACTTC
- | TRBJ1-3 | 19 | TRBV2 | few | CASSGDRTRKGYSGNTIYF | TGTGCCAGCAGTGGAGACCGAACGAGGAAGGGCTACTCTGGAAACACCATATATTTT
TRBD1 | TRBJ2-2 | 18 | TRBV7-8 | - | CASSLGGQGAEIAGELFF | TGTGCCAGCAGCTTAGGTGGACAGGGGGCAGAGATAGCCGGGGAGCTGTTTTTT
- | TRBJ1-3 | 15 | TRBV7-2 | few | CASSFFLASGNTIYF | TGTGCCAGCAGCTTTTTCTTGGCGTCTGGAAACACCATATATTTT
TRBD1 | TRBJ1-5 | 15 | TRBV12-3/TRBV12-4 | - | CASSRDRSEGRPQHF | TGTGCCAGCAGTCGGGACAGGTCCGAAGGTCGGCCCCAGCATTTT
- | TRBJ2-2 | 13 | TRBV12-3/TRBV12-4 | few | CASSGQLTGELFF | TGTGCCAGCAGCGGACAGCTCACCGGGGAGCTGTTTTTT
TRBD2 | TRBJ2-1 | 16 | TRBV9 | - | CASSAGGSSSYNEQFF | TGTGCCAGCAGCGCCGGGGGGTCGAGCTCCTACAATGAGCAGTTCTTC
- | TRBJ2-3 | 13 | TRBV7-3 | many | CASSLTGADTQYF | TGTGCCAGCAGCTTAACGGGGGCAGATACGCAGTATTTT
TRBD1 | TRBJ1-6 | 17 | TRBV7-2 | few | CASSLVRQGPYNSPLHF | TGTGCCAGCAGCTTAGTCAGACAGGGCCCCTATAATTCACCCCTCCACTTT
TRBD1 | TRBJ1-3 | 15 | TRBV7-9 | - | CASSYGTGNVNTIYF | TGTGCCAGCAGCTACGGGACAGGGAATGTAAACACCATATATTTT
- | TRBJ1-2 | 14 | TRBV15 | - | CATSRASTGYGYTF | TGTGCCACCAGCAGAGCCTCGACAGGCTATGGCTACACCTTC
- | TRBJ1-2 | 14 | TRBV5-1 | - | CASSLVAGANGYTF | TGCGCCAGCAGCTTGGTAGCAGGGGCGAATGGCTACACCTTC
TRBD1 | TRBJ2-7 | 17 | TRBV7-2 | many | CASSLVWAGQGAYEQYF | TGTGCCAGCAGCTTAGTCTGGGCGGGACAGGGGGCCTACGAGCAGTACTTC
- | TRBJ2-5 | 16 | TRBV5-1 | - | CTSRQDQTGLRQTQYF | TGCACCAGCAGGCAAGACCAAACAGGGTTAAGACAGACCCAGTACTTC
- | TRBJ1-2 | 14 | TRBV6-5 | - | CASSYRGFGDGYTF | TGTGCCAGCAGTTATCGGGGGTTTGGGGATGGCTACACCTTC
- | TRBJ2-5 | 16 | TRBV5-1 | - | CASSSLLIPVQETQYF | TGCGCCAGCAGCTCCCTCCTTATACCAGTTCAAGAGACCCAGTACTTC
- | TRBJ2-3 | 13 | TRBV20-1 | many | CSARLPGTDTQYF | TGCAGTGCTAGACTCCCAGGGACAGATACGCAGTATTTT
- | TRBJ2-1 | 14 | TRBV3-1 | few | CASSQDPGDDEQFF | TGTGCCAGCAGCCAAGATCCGGGGGACGATGAGCAGTTCTTC
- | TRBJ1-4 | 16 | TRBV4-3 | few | CASSQDRWAVKGKLFF | TGCGCCAGCAGCCAAGATCGGTGGGCAGTCAAGGGAAAACTGTTTTTT
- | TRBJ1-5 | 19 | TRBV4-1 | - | CASSPARGFREASNQPQHF | TGCGCCAGCAGCCCAGCGCGTGGGTTTCGTGAAGCAAGCAATCAGCCCCAGCATTTT
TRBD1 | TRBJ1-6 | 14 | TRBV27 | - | CASSLGTGASPLHF | TGTGCCAGCAGTCTAGGGACAGGGGCTTCACCCCTCCACTTT
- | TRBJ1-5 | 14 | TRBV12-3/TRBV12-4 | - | CASSLSQGRQPQHF | TGTGCCAGCAGTTTATCACAGGGTCGGCAGCCCCAGCATTTT